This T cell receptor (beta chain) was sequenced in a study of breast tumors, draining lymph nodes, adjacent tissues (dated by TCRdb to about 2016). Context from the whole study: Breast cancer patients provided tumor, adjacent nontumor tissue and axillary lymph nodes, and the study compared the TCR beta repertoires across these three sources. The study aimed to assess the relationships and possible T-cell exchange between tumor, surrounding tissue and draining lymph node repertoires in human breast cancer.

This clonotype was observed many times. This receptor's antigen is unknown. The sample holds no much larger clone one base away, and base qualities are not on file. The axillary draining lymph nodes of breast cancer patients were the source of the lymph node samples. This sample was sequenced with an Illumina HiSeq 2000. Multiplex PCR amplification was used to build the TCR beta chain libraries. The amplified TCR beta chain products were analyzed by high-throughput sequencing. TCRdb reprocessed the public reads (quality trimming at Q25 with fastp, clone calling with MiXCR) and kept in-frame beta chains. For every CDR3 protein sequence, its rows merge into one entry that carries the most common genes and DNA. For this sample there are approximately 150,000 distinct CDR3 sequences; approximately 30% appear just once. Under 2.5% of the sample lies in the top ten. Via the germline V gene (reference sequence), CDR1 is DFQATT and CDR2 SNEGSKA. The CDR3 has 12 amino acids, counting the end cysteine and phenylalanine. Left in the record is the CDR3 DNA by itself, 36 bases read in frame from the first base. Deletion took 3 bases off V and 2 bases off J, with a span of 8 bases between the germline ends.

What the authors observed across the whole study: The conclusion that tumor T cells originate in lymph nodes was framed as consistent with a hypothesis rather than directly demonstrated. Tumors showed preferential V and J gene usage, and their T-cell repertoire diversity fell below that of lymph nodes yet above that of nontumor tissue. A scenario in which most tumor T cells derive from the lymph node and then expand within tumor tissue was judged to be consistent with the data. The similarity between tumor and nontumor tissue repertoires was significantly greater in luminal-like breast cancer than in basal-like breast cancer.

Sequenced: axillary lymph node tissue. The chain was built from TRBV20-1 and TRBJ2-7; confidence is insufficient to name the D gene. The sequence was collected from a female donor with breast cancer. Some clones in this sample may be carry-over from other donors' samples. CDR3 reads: CSASSQTYEQYF. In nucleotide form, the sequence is TGCAGTGCTAGTTCACAGACCTACGAGCAGTACTTC.